The T cell receptor beta chain described here comes from a study of CD8 T cells in Susac syndrome. Study-wide context: Within the sequenced Susac syndrome patient group, five or six exhibited active disease and about eight were in remission. Points from the study as a whole: In total CD8+ repertoires, more than 15 Susac-specific public clones were found, and several in CD8+ TEMRA repertoires.

Between the trimmed V and J ends, which lost 0 bases and 0 bases, there was a span of 4 bases. In germline, CDR1 is SGDLS, CDR2 YYNGEE. This CDR3 comprises 13 residues. This clonotype was counted only a few times. What it binds is not known. cDNA came from roughly 0.47 to 1 ug RNA primed by random hexamers. TCRdb fed the immunoSEQ multiplex PCR reads into MiXCR, producing one record per CDR3 protein. This sample has about 120,000 distinct CDR3 sequences, with just under 95% found just once. Sequencing of TCR beta was performed on blood CD8+ T cells and on blood CD4+ T cells. The sequence was obtained from a human donor with Susac syndrome. The sample was CD8+ T cells from PBMCs. The genes are TRBV9 and TRBJ2-7; D gene unclear. The CDR3 region is CASSVADSYEQYF. The CDR3, as DNA: TGTGCCAGCAGCGTAGCGGACTCCTACGAGCAGTACTTC.